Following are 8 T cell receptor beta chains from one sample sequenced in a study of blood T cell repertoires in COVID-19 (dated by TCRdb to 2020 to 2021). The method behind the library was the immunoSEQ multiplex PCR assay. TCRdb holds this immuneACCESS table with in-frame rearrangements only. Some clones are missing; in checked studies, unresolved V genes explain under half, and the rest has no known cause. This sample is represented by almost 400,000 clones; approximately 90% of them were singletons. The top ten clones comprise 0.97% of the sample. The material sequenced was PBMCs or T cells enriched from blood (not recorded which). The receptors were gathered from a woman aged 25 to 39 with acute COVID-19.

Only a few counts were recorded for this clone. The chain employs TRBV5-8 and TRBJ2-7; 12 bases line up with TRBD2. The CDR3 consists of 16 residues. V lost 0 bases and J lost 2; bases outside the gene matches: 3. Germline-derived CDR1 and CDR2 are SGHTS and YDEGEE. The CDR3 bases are TGTGCCAGCAGCTTGGCGACTAGCGGGGGAACCTACGAGCAGTACTTC. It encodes CASSLATSGGTYEQYF.

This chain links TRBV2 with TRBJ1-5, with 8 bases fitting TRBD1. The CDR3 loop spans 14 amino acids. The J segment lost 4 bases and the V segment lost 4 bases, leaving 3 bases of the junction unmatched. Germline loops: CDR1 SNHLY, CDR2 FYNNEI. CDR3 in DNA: TGTGCCAGCAGTGGGGGACAGGCGAATCAGCCCCAGCATTTT. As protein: CASSGGQANQPQHF.

The CDR3 reads CASSKDRSSGYTDTQYF. CDR3 bases: TGTGCCAGCAGCAAAGATAGGAGTAGCGGGTACACAGATACGCAGTATTTT. This chain joins TRBV21-1 and TRBJ2-3; no check of the table's D call, TRBD2, against the DNA was made. TRBV21-1 is termed a pseudogene. This CDR3 spans 17 amino acids.

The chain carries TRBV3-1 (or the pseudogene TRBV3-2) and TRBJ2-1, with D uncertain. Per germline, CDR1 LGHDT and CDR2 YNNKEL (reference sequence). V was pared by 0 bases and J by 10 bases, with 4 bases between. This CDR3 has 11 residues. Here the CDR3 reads CASSQEHEQFF. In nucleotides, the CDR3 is TGTGCCAGCAGCCAAGAACACGAGCAGTTCTTC.

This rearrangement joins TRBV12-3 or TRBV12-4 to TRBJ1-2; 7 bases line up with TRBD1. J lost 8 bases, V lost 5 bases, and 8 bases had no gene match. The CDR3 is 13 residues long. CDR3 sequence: CASSPRDRGGYTF. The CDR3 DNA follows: TGTGCCAGCAGTCCCCGGGACAGAGGAGGCTACACCTTC.

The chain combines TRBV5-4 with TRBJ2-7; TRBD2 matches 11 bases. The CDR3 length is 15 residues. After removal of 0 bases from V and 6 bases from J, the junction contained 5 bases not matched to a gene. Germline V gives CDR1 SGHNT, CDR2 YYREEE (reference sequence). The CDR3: CASSLGLAGISEQYF. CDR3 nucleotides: TGTGCCAGCAGCTTGGGACTAGCGGGGATAAGCGAGCAGTACTTC.

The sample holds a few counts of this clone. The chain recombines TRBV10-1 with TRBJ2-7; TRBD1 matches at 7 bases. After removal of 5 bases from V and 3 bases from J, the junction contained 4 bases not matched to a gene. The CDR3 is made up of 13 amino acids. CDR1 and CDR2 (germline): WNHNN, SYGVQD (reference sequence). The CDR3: CASSPGQLYEQYF. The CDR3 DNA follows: TGCGCCAGCAGTCCGGGACAGCTCTACGAGCAGTACTTC.

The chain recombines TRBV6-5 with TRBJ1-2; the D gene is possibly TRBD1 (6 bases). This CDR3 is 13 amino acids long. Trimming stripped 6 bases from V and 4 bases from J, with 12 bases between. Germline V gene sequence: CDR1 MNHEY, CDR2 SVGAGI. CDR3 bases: TGTGCCAGCAGGACGACAGGCAGCTATGGCTACACCTTC. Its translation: CASRTTGSYGYTF.